The 14 T cell receptor beta chains reported below all come from one sample, sequenced in a study of blood T cells in healthy people across ages. A second PCR of 7 to 11 cycles used a sample-barcoded 5' primer and a J-beta primer mix. MiXCR was run by TCRdb on the 5' RACE reads, yielding one entry per CDR3 protein. Found here are 850,000 or so distinct CDR3 sequences, 29% of them singletons; the top ten hold 17%. Sequencing was carried out using blood. The origin of the receptors is an elderly woman in good health.

The chain has TRBV6-6 and TRBJ2-3, with D unresolved. Germline assignment: CDR1 MNHNY and CDR2 SVGAGI (reference sequence). CDR3 length: 14 amino acids. The V gene lost 6 bases and the J gene lost 2 bases, with 12 bases spanning the gap. The CDR3 sequence: CASRPNGDTDTQYF. The CDR3 coding sequence is TGTGCCAGCAGGCCGAATGGAGACACAGATACGCAGTATTTT.

This clonotype appeared many times. This CDR3 reads CASSSSGDKGGYNEQFF. The CDR3 region has the DNA TGCGCCAGCAGCTCCTCAGGGGATAAGGGTGGATACAATGAGCAGTTCTTC. The chain couples TRBV5-1 to TRBJ2-1, with D tentatively TRBD1 (6 bases). Germline V gene lookup returns CDR1 SGHRS and CDR2 YFSETQ. The V gene lost 3 bases and the J gene lost 4 bases, with 20 bases spanning the gap. The CDR3 runs 17 residues.

The table lists this clonotype with a few counts. The genes are TRBV12-3 or TRBV12-4 and TRBJ2-3; TRBD2 aligns across 9 bases. The CDR3 totals 17 residues. The junction had 14 bases not matched to a gene; V was cut back by 6 bases and J by 4 bases. The chain's CDR3 is CASRGLWAGGPPDTQYF. The CDR3 DNA sequence: TGTGCCAGCAGGGGCCTGTGGGCGGGGGGGCCTCCAGATACGCAGTATTTT.

This clonotype was seen at least ten times. This rearrangement joins TRBV6-5 to TRBJ2-1, with 8 bases aligning to TRBD1. Per germline, CDR1 MNHEY and CDR2 SVGAGI. This CDR3 is 14 amino acids long. J gave up 7 bases and V 5 bases, and 7 bases lay outside the gene matches. CDR3 bases: TGTGCCAGCAGTAGACAGGGGTGGGGGAATGAGCAGTTCTTC. Amino acid sequence: CASSRQGWGNEQFF.

The gene calls are TRBV30 and TRBJ2-7; D may be TRBD2 (5 bases). The DNA end is a closer match to TRBJ2-5, so the J assignment may be wrong. Germline V CDR1 and CDR2: GTSNPN, SVGIG (reference sequence). This CDR3 region has 13 residues. This chain's CDR3 is CAWTFEGVRTQYF. The CDR3 DNA reads TGTGCCTGGACCTTTGAGGGCGTCCGGACCCAGTACTTC.

This clonotype showed up many times. The genes are TRBV5-6 and TRBJ1-5; a possible D gene is TRBD1 (6 bases). This CDR3 has 18 amino acids. Germline CDR1 and CDR2: SGHDT and YYEEEE. The V end lost 4 bases, the J end lost 0 bases, and 20 bases lay between the germline ends. The CDR3 is CASSSSGEELYSNQPQHF. CDR3 nucleotide sequence: TGTGCCAGCAGCAGCTCAGGGGAGGAATTATATAGCAATCAGCCCCAGCATTTT.

This clonotype was seen more than once but under ten times. The chain combines TRBV11-2 with TRBJ2-1; 7 bases match TRBD2. CDR3 length: 13 amino acids. In germline, CDR1 is SGHAT, CDR2 FQNNGV. V shed 5 bases, J shed 9 bases, and the junction held 7 bases outside the gene matches. CDR3 protein: CASSANTGGEQFF. The CDR3 region has the DNA TGTGCCAGCAGCGCCAACACGGGGGGTGAGCAGTTCTTC. The variable domain in full, with the rest retrieved from reference TRBV11-2 and TRBJ2-1, is EAGVAQSPRYKIIEKRQSVAFWCNPISGHATLYWYQQILGQGPKLLIQFQNNGVVDDSQLPKDRFSAERLKGVDSTLKIQPAKLEDSAVYLCASSANTGGEQFFGPGTRLTVL.

This clonotype was counted only a few times. The V and J genes are TRBV2 and TRBJ1-2; D call uncertain. The germline V gene encodes CDR1 SNHLY and CDR2 FYNNEI. V was shortened by 4 bases and J by 3 bases, with 15 bases between the two germline ends. The CDR3 sequence is 15 residues long. As DNA, the CDR3 is TGTGCCAGCAGTGTAGACCCACGGGTCGACTATGGCTACACCTTC. Translated, it gives CASSVDPRVDYGYTF.

This clonotype came up many times. The chain employs TRBV12-3 or TRBV12-4 and TRBJ2-1; perhaps TRBD1 as D (6 bases). The CDR3 consists of 13 residues. V lost 5 bases to trimming and J lost 9 bases, with 14 bases between them. This chain's CDR3 is CASSKSGESEQFF. The CDR3, as DNA: TGTGCCAGCAGTAAATCAGGGGAGAGTGAGCAGTTCTTC.

The J gene is TRBJ1-2, the V gene TRBV12-3 or TRBV12-4; D gene uncertain. The CDR3 runs to 13 residues. V was trimmed by 1 base and J by 4 bases, leaving 7 bases between them. CDR3 coding DNA: TGTGCCAGCAGTTTAGTTCGGATCTATGGCTACACCTTC. Its translation is CASSLVRIYGYTF.

Only one count was recorded for this clonotype. This could be a read error, since a much larger clone is one nucleotide away. The chain carries TRBV27 and TRBJ1-5, with 9 bases matching TRBD1. The CDR3 runs 15 residues. The germline CDR1 and CDR2 sequences are MNHEY and SMNVEV (reference sequence). The CDR3 loop reads CASSLGTGNNPPQHF. CDR3 in DNA: TGTGCCAGCAGTCTGGGGACAGGGAATAATCCGCCCCAGCATTTT.

This clonotype was seen a few times. The rearrangement joins TRBV3-1 to TRBJ2-3, with 9 nucleotides matching TRBD1. The CDR3 loop spans 15 amino acids. With 4 bases clipped from V and 2 bases from J, the junction kept 4 bases outside the gene matches. Germline V gene lookup returns CDR1 LGHDT and CDR2 YNNKEL (reference sequence). DNA for the CDR3: TGTGCCAGCAGCCGGAGGACAGGGGACACAGATACGCAGTATTTT. Residues: CASSRRTGDTDTQYF.

This clonotype was counted many times. The rearrangement uses TRBV12-3 or TRBV12-4 and TRBJ1-1; 7 bases align to TRBD1. J gave up 5 bases and V 4 bases, and 7 bases lay outside the gene matches. The CDR3 is made up of 14 amino acids. The CDR3 DNA reads as TGTGCCAGCAGTTCAGGGGGTCCGGGGACTGAAGCTTTCTTT. Translating it yields CASSSGGPGTEAFF.

This clonotype was found many times. This chain links TRBV27 with TRBJ2-1, with TRBD2 matching 9 bases. Germline CDR1 reads MNHEY; CDR2 reads SMNVEV (reference sequence). This CDR3 has 16 residues. V dropped 6 bases and J dropped 3; count of bases not matched to a gene: 9. The CDR3 DNA is TGTGCCAGCAGCCGAAAAGCGGGGGGCTACTACAATGAGCAGTTCTTC. Amino acids: CASSRKAGGYYNEQFF.